The rows below give T cell receptor beta chains drawn from one sample of a study of T cell repertoires in cytomegalovirus infection. TCRdb ran MiXCR on the reads and lists one entry per CDR3 protein. The data contain approximately 990,000 distinct CDR3 sequences, 31% of them singletons. The antigens for these receptors are not known. Sequencing was performed on cultured CD8+ T cells from PBMCs, taken from culture after CMV antigen stimulation. The receptors come from a human donor in good health (CMV status not recorded). Some clones in this sample may be carry-over from other donors' samples. Both conserved end residues are part of each CDR3. D genes are given only for firm matches. Only some rows state a clone size, as once, few, many or a class for expanded clones.

V gene,clone size,J gene,D gene,CDR3 length,CDR3 protein,CDR3 DNA
TRBV6-5,few,TRBJ1-1,-,13,CASSYSTGAEAFF,TGTGCCAGCAGTTACTCGACAGGAGCTGAAGCTTTCTTT
TRBV6-2/TRBV6-3,-,TRBJ2-1,TRBD2,15,CASSPGLAGAYEQFF,TGTGCCAGCAGCCCCGGACTAGCGGGGGCCTATGAGCAGTTCTTC
TRBV7-6,many,TRBJ2-2,-,16,CASSLLGSVGTGELFF,TGTGCCAGCAGCTTATTGGGCAGCGTTGGGACCGGGGAGCTGTTTTTT
TRBV19,-,TRBJ1-3,-,13,CASSIQPGNTIYF,TGTGCCAGTAGTATCCAGCCAGGAAACACCATATATTTT
TRBV7-9,few,TRBJ1-2,-,17,CASSPTQGSRSNYGYTF,TGTGCCAGCAGCCCCACCCAGGGGAGCAGGTCTAACTATGGCTACACCTTC
TRBV19,-,TRBJ1-1,-,14,CASSPGGTYTEAFF,TGTGCCAGTAGTCCCGGGGGCACCTACACTGAAGCTTTCTTT
TRBV27,few,TRBJ1-1,TRBD1,17,CASRNLQGAPGNTEAFF,TGTGCCAGCAGAAATTTACAGGGGGCGCCGGGGAACACTGAAGCTTTCTTT
TRBV7-7,-,TRBJ2-2,-,14,CASTLGGATGELFF,TGTGCTAGCACCCTGGGGGGGGCGACCGGGGAGCTGTTTTTT
TRBV14,-,TRBJ1-2,-,13,CASSPGPGGGYTF,TGTGCCAGCAGCCCCGGACCGGGGGGTGGCTACACCTTC
TRBV7-2,-,TRBJ2-1,TRBD2,17,CASSSIPGLAGYNEQFF,TGTGCCAGCAGCTCCATCCCGGGGCTAGCGGGGTACAATGAGCAGTTCTTC
TRBV10-2,-,TRBJ2-7,-,14,CASSENGKHYEQYF,TGCGCCAGCAGTGAGAATGGGAAACACTACGAGCAGTACTTC
TRBV7-6,many,TRBJ2-1,TRBD2,18,CASSLAPFGAGSYNEQFF,TGTGCCAGCAGCTTAGCGCCTTTTGGAGCGGGGTCCTACAATGAGCAGTTCTTC
TRBV7-6,few,TRBJ2-3,-,15,CASSTSGGGPDTQYF,TGTGCCAGCAGCACCAGTGGGGGGGGGCCAGATACGCAGTATTTT
TRBV7-6,many,TRBJ1-5,TRBD1,15,CASSLTGQLNQPQHF,TGTGCCAGCAGCTTAACGGGACAGCTTAATCAGCCCCAGCATTTT
TRBV2,few,TRBJ2-7,-,13,CATPSGTYGEQYF,TGTGCCACCCCTTCCGGGACATACGGCGAGCAGTACTTC
TRBV14,-,TRBJ2-2,-,15,CASSRVGRGTGELFF,TGTGCCAGCAGCCGAGTCGGACGGGGCACCGGGGAGCTGTTTTTT
TRBV6-6,few,TRBJ1-4,-,14,CATYPSRGGEKLFF,TGTGCCACCTACCCTAGCCGGGGAGGGGAAAAACTGTTTTTT
TRBV7-9,many,TRBJ2-5,TRBD2,16,CASSLAMLAGMETQYF,TGTGCCAGCAGCTTAGCGATGCTAGCGGGGATGGAGACCCAGTACTTC
TRBV6-6,few,TRBJ1-4,-,15,CASSSLSGPDEKLFF,TGTGCCAGCAGTTCTCTATCAGGGCCCGATGAAAAACTGTTTTTT
TRBV19,-,TRBJ1-6,TRBD1,12,CATGTGDPPLHF,TGTGCCACTGGGACAGGGGACCCACCCCTCCACTTT
TRBV24-1,-,TRBJ2-1,-,12,CATSRGDDEQFF,TGTGCCACCTCTAGAGGTGACGATGAGCAGTTCTTC
TRBV27,-,TRBJ2-3,TRBD1,14,CASRATGATDTQYF,TGTGCCAGCAGGGCGACAGGGGCGACAGATACGCAGTATTTT
TRBV27,-,TRBJ1-1,-,14,CASSPRQENTEAFF,TGTGCCAGCAGTCCCAGACAGGAGAACACTGAAGCTTTCTTT
TRBV5-1,many,TRBJ1-1,-,13,CASSLASGPEAFF,TGCGCCAGCAGCTTGGCATCAGGGCCTGAAGCTTTCTTT
TRBV12-3/TRBV12-4,-,TRBJ2-7,-,13,CASSPGSLDEQYF,TGTGCCAGCAGTCCGGGCAGTTTAGACGAGCAGTACTTC
TRBV6-5,many,TRBJ2-1,-,18,CASSFPGPRRGSYNEQFF,TGTGCCAGCAGTTTCCCGGGACCCCGGAGAGGCTCCTACAATGAGCAGTTCTTC
TRBV27,-,TRBJ2-2,TRBD2,17,CASSFPRSAGRTGELFF,TGTGCCAGCAGTTTCCCCCGCTCAGCGGGGCGCACCGGGGAGCTGTTTTTT
TRBV7-8,many,TRBJ1-2,TRBD1,13,CASSWTGNYGYTF,TGTGCCAGCAGCTGGACAGGGAACTATGGCTACACCTTC